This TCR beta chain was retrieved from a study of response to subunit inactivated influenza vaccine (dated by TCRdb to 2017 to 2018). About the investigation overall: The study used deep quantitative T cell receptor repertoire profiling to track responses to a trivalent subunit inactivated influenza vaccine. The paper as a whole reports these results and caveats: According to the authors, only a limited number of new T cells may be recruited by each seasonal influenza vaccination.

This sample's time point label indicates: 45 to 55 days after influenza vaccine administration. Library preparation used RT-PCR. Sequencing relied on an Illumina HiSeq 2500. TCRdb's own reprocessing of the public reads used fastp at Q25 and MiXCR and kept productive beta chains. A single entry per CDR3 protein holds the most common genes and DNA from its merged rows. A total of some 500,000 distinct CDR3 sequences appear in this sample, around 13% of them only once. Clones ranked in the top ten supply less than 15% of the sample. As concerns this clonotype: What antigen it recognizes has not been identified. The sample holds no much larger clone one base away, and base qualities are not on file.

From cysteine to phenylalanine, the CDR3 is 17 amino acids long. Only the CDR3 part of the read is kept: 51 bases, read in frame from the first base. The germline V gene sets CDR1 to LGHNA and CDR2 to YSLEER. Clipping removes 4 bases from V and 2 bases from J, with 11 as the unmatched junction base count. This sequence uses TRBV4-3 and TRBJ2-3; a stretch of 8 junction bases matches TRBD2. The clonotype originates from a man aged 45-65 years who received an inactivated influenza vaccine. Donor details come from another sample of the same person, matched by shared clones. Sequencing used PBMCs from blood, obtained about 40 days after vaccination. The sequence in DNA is TGCGCCAGCAGCCGAGCGGCGGGAGGAAGGACCACAGATACGCAGTATTTT. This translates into CASSRAAGGRTTDTQYF.